The clone carrying this T cell receptor beta chain was seen ten or more times. Its antigen is as yet unknown. This entry belongs to a study of T-cell reconstitution after alpha-beta-depleted transplantation in children. Study findings and constraints: Diversity of TCRbeta at day 60 was high in some patients, arising from surviving recipient T cells and thymic progenitors. The origin of alpha-beta T cells about two months after transplant was reportedly several hundred expanded graft clones. A year had passed since transplant, and T-cell counts and diversity by then came mostly from newly produced T cells.

Trimming took off 4 bases at V and 5 bases at J, with 14 bases between the two ends. CDR3 size: 14 residues. Germline V CDR1 and CDR2: MDHEN, SYDVKM. Researchers prepared the TCRbeta library using unique molecular identifiers, the study reports. TCRdb reprocessed the PCR reads via MiXCR and lists one record per CDR3 protein. The data hold about 100,000 distinct CDR3 sequences, with 4.5% to 7.5% observed a single time. The V gene is TRBV28, the J gene TRBJ1-2; D is possibly TRBD1 (6 bases). This TCR derives from a female patient between 2 and 15 years old who had a stem cell transplant for Fanconi anemia, so the T cells may come from the graft donor. Sequenced material: PBMCs, mostly from graft donor cells, taken 60 days after TCRalphabeta/CD19-depleted stem cell transplant. This CDR3 reads CASSSGTKSYGYTF. The DNA of the CDR3 is TGTGCCAGCAGTTCCGGGACAAAATCTTATGGCTACACCTTC.